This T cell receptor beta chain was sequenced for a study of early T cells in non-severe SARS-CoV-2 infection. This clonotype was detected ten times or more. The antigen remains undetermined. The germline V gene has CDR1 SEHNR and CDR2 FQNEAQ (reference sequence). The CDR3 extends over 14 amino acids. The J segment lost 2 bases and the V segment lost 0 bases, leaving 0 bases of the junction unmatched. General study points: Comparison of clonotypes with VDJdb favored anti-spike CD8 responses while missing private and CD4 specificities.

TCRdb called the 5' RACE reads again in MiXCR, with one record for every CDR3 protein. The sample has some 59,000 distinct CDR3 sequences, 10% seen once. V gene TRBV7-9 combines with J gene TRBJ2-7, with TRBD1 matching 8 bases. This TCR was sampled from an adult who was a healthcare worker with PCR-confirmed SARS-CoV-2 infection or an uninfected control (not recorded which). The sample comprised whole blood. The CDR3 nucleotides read TGTGCCAGCAGCTTAGCGGACAGGGCCTACGAGCAGTACTTC. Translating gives CASSLADRAYEQYF.